A single sample is the source of the 8 T cell receptor beta chains below, sequenced in a study of blood T cell repertoires in COVID-19. Some clones are missing from TCRdb's copy, which holds only in-frame ones; the method was immunoSEQ multiplex PCR. The table records fewer than 200,000 clones, more than 70% of them present only once. Sequenced sample: peripheral blood. The source of these receptors is a man aged 35 to 55 with active or convalescent COVID-19.

This sequence joins TRBV7-2 and TRBJ2-1, with D tentatively TRBD2 (5 bases). The CDR3 runs to 15 residues. The V and J ends lost 1 base and 4 bases respectively, with 11 bases between them. In germline, CDR1 is SGHTA, CDR2 FQGNSA. CDR3 sequence reads: CASSLDRGNYNEQFF. The CDR3 nucleotides read TGTGCCAGCAGCTTAGATCGGGGTAATTACAATGAGCAGTTCTTC.

The chain employs TRBV19 and TRBJ2-1; 11 bases map to TRBD2. Germline V gene data show CDR1 as LNHDA and CDR2 as SQIVND (reference sequence). Germline trimming cut 5 bases from V and 5 bases from J; bases unmatched to any gene: 5. This CDR3 region has 15 residues. CDR3 loop: CASSSGTSGNNEQFF. The CDR3 bases are TGTGCCAGTAGTTCCGGGACTAGCGGCAACAATGAGCAGTTCTTC.

This chain joins TRBV27 and TRBJ2-7; a weak D match, TRBD1 (6 bases). V lost 2 bases, J lost 2 bases, and 10 bases lay in between. The CDR3 is made up of 14 amino acids. Germline assignment: CDR1 MNHEY and CDR2 SMNVEV (reference sequence). The CDR3 DNA sequence: TGTGCCAGCAGTTTAGGGGGCAGTCCCTACGAGCAGTACTTC. Translated, it gives CASSLGGSPYEQYF.

Here the CDR3 DNA reads TGTGCCAGCACCAGGGGCACCGGGGAGCTGTTTTTT. It translates to CASTRGTGELFF. The rearrangement links TRBV19 to TRBJ2-2, with D maybe TRBD1 (6 bases). This CDR3 has 12 residues. Trimming shortened V by 9 bases and J by 4 bases, and 9 bases separated the two germline ends. From germline, CDR1 is LNHDA and CDR2 SQIVND (reference sequence).

The rearrangement links TRBV5-5 to TRBJ1-4; tentatively, D is TRBD1 (6 bases). CDR3 length: 16 residues. The V gene's germline CDR1 is SGHKS and CDR2 YYEKEE (reference sequence). V lost 0 bases to trimming and J lost 5 bases, with 14 bases between them. CDR3 nucleotide sequence: TGTGCCAGCAGCTTGGAAGTAGGGGGATGGAATGAAAAACTGTTTTTT. Its translation: CASSLEVGGWNEKLFF.

The V gene is TRBV2, the J gene TRBJ2-2, with TRBD1 as a possible D gene (5 bases). The V and J ends lost 7 bases and 1 base respectively, with 13 bases between them. The CDR3 spans 15 residues. The V gene's germline CDR1 is SNHLY and CDR2 FYNNEI. The CDR3: CASTQGDRNTGELFF. CDR3 nucleotides: TGTGCCAGCACTCAAGGGGATCGGAACACCGGGGAGCTGTTTTTT. Full variable domain (remainder filled in from reference TRBV2 and TRBJ2-2): EPEVTQTPSHQVTQMGQEVILRCVPISNHLYFYWYRQILGQKVEFLVSFYNNEISEKSEIFDDQFSVERPDGSNFTLKIRSTKLEDSAMYFCASTQGDRNTGELFFGEGSRLTVL.

This clone was counted a single time. The rearrangement joins TRBV6-5 to TRBJ1-1; tentatively, D is TRBD1 (5 bases). V was cut by 6 bases and J by 7 bases, with 18 bases left in between. The CDR3 spans 14 residues. Germline loops: CDR1 MNHEY, CDR2 SVGAGI. CDR3 amino acids: CASSDTFGTVEAFF. The CDR3 nucleotides are TGTGCCAGCAGCGATACCTTCGGGACTGTTGAAGCTTTCTTT.

This clone was recorded once. This rearrangement joins TRBV5-4 to TRBJ2-7, with 7 bases lining up with TRBD2. CDR1 is SGHNT and CDR2 is YYREEE in the germline V gene (reference sequence). Trimming cost V 4 bases and J 1 base; bases outside gene matches: 11. The CDR3 runs 16 residues. CDR3 sequence (DNA): TGTGCCAGCAGCCTGGGAGTTCGCGGGGGATCCTACGAGCAGTACTTC. This gives the protein CASSLGVRGGSYEQYF. Combining the CDR3 with reference TRBV5-4 and TRBJ2-7 gives the whole variable domain ETGVTQSPTHLIKTRGQQVTLRCSSQSGHNTVSWYQQALGQGPQFIFQYYREEENGRGNFPPRFSGLQFPNYSSELNVNALELDDSALYLCASSLGVRGGSYEQYFGPGTRLTVT.